Following are 22 T cell receptor beta chains from one sample sequenced in a study of blood T cells in healthy people across ages (dated by TCRdb to between 2014 and 2016). Libraries came from 5' RACE. TCRdb names Illumina HiSeq 2500 as the instrument used. A second PCR of about 6 to 11 cycles was run with a J-beta primer mix and a sample-barcoded 5' primer. TCRdb's own reprocessing of the public reads used fastp at Q25 and MiXCR and kept productive beta chains. Each record represents a unique CDR3 protein, reported with the most common genes and DNA among its rows. This sample gives about 1.6 million distinct CDR3 sequences in total; roughly 30% of them show up just once. The leading ten clones occupy 11% of the sample. The sequencing input was blood. The receptors stem from a woman in her 30s in good health.

This clonotype was detected a few times. The chain uses TRBV20-1 and TRBJ2-1, with D possibly being TRBD2 (6 bases). Trimming shortened V by 1 base and J by 7 bases, and 14 bases separated the two germline ends. The CDR3 totals 14 residues. Per germline, CDR1 DFQATT and CDR2 SNEGSKA (reference sequence). CDR3 bases: TGCAGTGCTAGAGTGGGACTCTTGACTAATGAGCAGTTCTTC. Protein: CSARVGLLTNEQFF.

This chain joins TRBV11-3 and TRBJ1-6; D not certain. The ends were cut back, 1 base at V and 7 bases at J, with 11 bases in the middle. The germline V gene encodes CDR1 SGHNT and CDR2 YENEEA. The CDR3 has 15 residues. The DNA of the CDR3 is TGTGCCAGCAGCTTAGGCAGGATGGGGAATTCACCCCTCCACTTT. Amino acids: CASSLGRMGNSPLHF.

The chain's CDR3 is CAWVGEGAEQYF. DNA for the CDR3: TGTGCCTGGGTTGGGGAGGGGGCCGAGCAGTACTTC. The rearrangement links TRBV30 to TRBJ2-7; the D call may be TRBD1 or TRBD2 (7 bases each). This CDR3 region has 12 residues. From germline, CDR1 is GTSNPN and CDR2 SVGIG (reference sequence). Trimming left V 5 bases short and J 6 bases short, with 14 bases between.

This chain uses TRBV3-1 with TRBJ1-2, with a possible D match to TRBD1 (5 bases). CDR1 LGHDT and CDR2 YNNKEL come from the germline V gene (reference sequence). CDR3 length: 15 amino acids. The ends were cut back, 0 bases at V and 5 bases at J, with 13 bases in the middle. The CDR3 here is CASSQDGAMGYGYTF. DNA for the CDR3: TGTGCCAGCAGCCAAGACGGGGCCATGGGGTATGGCTACACCTTC.

This clonotype has just a few counts. The chain joins TRBV5-1 to TRBJ2-1; 12 positions match TRBD2. The CDR3 sequence is 16 residues long. Germline V gene lookup returns CDR1 SGHRS and CDR2 YFSETQ. V gave up 3 bases and J gave up 6 bases; unmatched junction bases: 7. The CDR3 bases are TGCGCCAGCAGCTCCACTAGCGGGGGGTCTGGCAATGAGCAGTTCTTC. It specifies CASSSTSGGSGNEQFF.

The rearrangement joins TRBV20-1 to TRBJ2-2; 10 nucleotides line up with TRBD2. The length of the CDR3 is 14 residues. The V and J ends lost 6 bases and 2 bases, in that order; junction bases with no gene match: 3. Per germline, CDR1 DFQATT and CDR2 SNEGSKA (reference sequence). The CDR3 DNA reads as TGCAGTGCCAAGCGGGGGGGAAACACCGGGGAGCTGTTTTTT. Residues: CSAKRGGNTGELFF.

This chain uses TRBV3-1 with TRBJ2-3; 7 nucleotides agree with TRBD2. The trim removed 4 bases at V and 1 base at J, leaving 8 bases unmatched. The V gene's germline CDR1 is LGHDT and CDR2 YNNKEL (reference sequence). CDR3 length equals 16 residues. CDR3 sequence (DNA): TGTGCCAGCAGCCCCATTAGCGGGCTACGCACAGATACGCAGTATTTT. Amino acids: CASSPISGLRTDTQYF.

The chain recombines TRBV2 with TRBJ2-3, with D unresolved. Looked up from germline, CDR1 is SNHLY and CDR2 is FYNNEI. Deletions cut 0 bases from V and 2 bases from J, with 12 bases between. The CDR3 runs 16 residues. The CDR3 sequence: CASSEAGSKNTDTQYF. Here the CDR3 DNA reads TGTGCCAGCAGTGAAGCTGGGTCGAAGAACACAGATACGCAGTATTTT.

The V gene is TRBV9, the J gene TRBJ1-2; 8 bases are a match to TRBD1. The CDR3 loop spans 15 amino acids. J was trimmed by 3 bases and V by 0 bases; bases with no gene match: 4. Germline V gene sequence: CDR1 SGDLS, CDR2 YYNGEE. The CDR3 DNA follows: TGTGCCAGCAGCGTAGCCGTGGACAGGGACTATGGCTACACCTTC. This codes for CASSVAVDRDYGYTF.

The rearrangement links TRBV20-1 to TRBJ2-5; D remains unclear. This CDR3 contains 13 residues. Deletions cut 6 bases from V and 2 bases from J, with 13 bases between. In germline, CDR1 is DFQATT, CDR2 SNEGSKA (reference sequence). CDR3 nucleotide sequence: TGCAGTGCCATACAGCAGGTGCAAGAGACCCAGTACTTC. The encoded protein is CSAIQQVQETQYF.

This clonotype was found a few times. The genes are TRBV20-1 and TRBJ2-5, with D perhaps TRBD2 (6 bases). This CDR3 is 14 amino acids long. Germline CDR1 is DFQATT and CDR2 is SNEGSKA (reference sequence). With 5 bases removed from V and 4 bases from J, the gap between germline ends came to 17 bases. CDR3 coding DNA: TGCAGTGCTCGGACGGGGGTGTCCATAGAGACCCAGTACTTC. Amino acids: CSARTGVSIETQYF.

This clonotype was seen repeatedly, ten times or more. The V gene is TRBV29-1, the J gene TRBJ2-7; 7 bases match TRBD2. Germline-derived CDR1 and CDR2 are SQVTM and ANQGSEA. The CDR3 has 13 amino acids. V dropped 7 bases and J dropped 4; count of bases not matched to a gene: 10. The CDR3 region is CSGGDGRSYEQYF. The CDR3 DNA follows: TGCAGCGGGGGGGACGGGAGGAGTTACGAGCAGTACTTC.

The rearrangement uses TRBV12-3 or TRBV12-4 and TRBJ2-3, with 8 bases that match TRBD1. CDR3 size: 14 residues. V lost 9 bases, J lost 4 bases, and 9 bases stayed unmatched. Here the CDR3 reads CASIDRGAPDTQYF. The CDR3 nucleotides are TGTGCCAGTATTGACAGGGGTGCCCCAGATACGCAGTATTTT.

Of note for this clonotype: A much larger clone lies a single base off, so this may be a read error. The chain links TRBV4-1 to TRBJ2-5; TRBD2 matches at 8 bases. Germline V gives CDR1 MGHRA, CDR2 YSYEKL. The V gene end was trimmed by 0 bases and the J gene end by 11 bases; junction bases not matched to a gene: 5. The CDR3 covers 13 residues. For the CDR3, the DNA is TGCGCCAGCAGCCAAGAAAGAGCGGGGGTACAGTACTTC. Translated: CASSQERAGVQYF.

V is TRBV25-1 and J is TRBJ2-3; D is perhaps TRBD2 (5 bases). CDR3 size: 13 residues. Germline V gene lookup returns CDR1 MGHDK and CDR2 SYGVNS. Deletions cut 8 bases from V and 2 bases from J, with 11 bases between. CDR3 in amino acids: CASGRRDTDTQYF. The CDR3 DNA sequence: TGTGCCAGCGGCAGACGGGACACAGATACGCAGTATTTT. The entire variable domain, with the rest obtained from reference TRBV25-1 and TRBJ2-3, is as follows: EADIYQTPRYLVIGTGKKITLECSQTMGHDKMYWYQQDPGMELHLIHYSYGVNSTEKGDLSSESTVSRIRTEHFPLTLESARPSHTSQYLCASGRRDTDTQYFGPGTRLTVL.

In its sample, this clonotype was seen a few times. The chain couples TRBV2 to TRBJ2-7; D not certain. The V and J ends lost 4 bases and 3 bases respectively, with 16 bases between them. This CDR3 is built from 15 residues. Germline V gene lookup returns CDR1 SNHLY and CDR2 FYNNEI. The chain's CDR3 is CASSGRAASDYEQYF. CDR3 DNA sequence: TGTGCCAGCAGTGGAAGGGCCGCCTCTGACTACGAGCAGTACTTC.

This clonotype was counted between two and nine times. The rearrangement uses TRBV5-1 and TRBJ2-3; no firm D call. Germline assignment: CDR1 SGHRS and CDR2 YFSETQ. This CDR3 is 16 amino acids long. Trimming shortened V by 0 bases and J by 1 base, and 12 bases separated the two germline ends. CDR3 DNA: TGCGCCAGCAGCTTGGATCAGGATCCCCGCACAGATACGCAGTATTTT. Translating it yields CASSLDQDPRTDTQYF.

In this sample, this clonotype turned up a few times. This chain links TRBV21-1 with TRBJ2-1; TRBD2 is the table's D call and was not checked against the DNA. TRBV21-1 is a pseudogene. The CDR3 length is 17 residues. CDR3 region: CASSKAPSGGAHNEQFF. The DNA for the CDR3 is TGTGCCAGCAGCAAAGCGCCCAGCGGGGGGGCACACAATGAGCAGTTCTTC.

A few counts support this clonotype. The chain employs TRBV30 and TRBJ2-7; D tentatively fits TRBD1 or TRBD2 (5 bases each). V lost 0 bases and J lost 5, with 14 bases in between. This CDR3 has 14 amino acids. Germline loops: CDR1 GTSNPN, CDR2 SVGIG (reference sequence). CDR3 sequence: CAWSVEGWKNEQYF. Here the CDR3 DNA reads TGTGCCTGGAGTGTCGAGGGGTGGAAGAACGAGCAGTACTTC.

This clonotype was recorded many times. This rearrangement joins TRBV12-3 or TRBV12-4 to TRBJ2-5, with a weak D call TRBD2 (5 bases). V was shortened by 3 bases and J by 11 bases, with 13 bases between the two germline ends. This CDR3 has 12 residues. The CDR3 nucleotides read TGTGCCAGCAGTTTCGGACCTGGGGAGCAGTACTTC. Translated, it gives CASSFGPGEQYF.

The CDR3 region is CASSWTLYNEQFF. The CDR3 coding sequence is TGTGCCAGCAGCTGGACGCTCTACAATGAGCAGTTCTTC. The V and J genes are TRBV14 and TRBJ2-1; no definite D call. Germline V gene data show CDR1 as SGHDN and CDR2 as FVKESK. Trimming removed 5 bases at V and 3 bases at J, with 8 bases between. There are 13 residues in the CDR3.

The chain uses TRBV5-1 and TRBJ2-3; D unresolved. Germline loops: CDR1 SGHRS, CDR2 YFSETQ. V was cut by 3 bases and J by 6 bases, with 14 bases left in between. CDR3 length: 14 amino acids. DNA for the CDR3: TGCGCCAGCAGCTCGTTACAACTGGGGGATACGCAGTATTTT. Protein: CASSSLQLGDTQYF.